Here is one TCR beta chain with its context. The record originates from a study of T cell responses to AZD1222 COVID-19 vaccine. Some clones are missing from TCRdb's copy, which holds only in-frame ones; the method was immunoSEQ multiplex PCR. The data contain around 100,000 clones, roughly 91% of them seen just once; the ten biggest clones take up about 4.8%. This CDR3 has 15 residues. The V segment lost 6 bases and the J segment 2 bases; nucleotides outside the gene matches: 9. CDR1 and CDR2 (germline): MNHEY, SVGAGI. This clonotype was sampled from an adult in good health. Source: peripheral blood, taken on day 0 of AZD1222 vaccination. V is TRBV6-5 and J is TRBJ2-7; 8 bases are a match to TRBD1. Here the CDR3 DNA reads TGTGCCAGCAGCAATGGACAGGGTAAAGCCTACGAGCAGTACTTC. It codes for CASSNGQGKAYEQYF.